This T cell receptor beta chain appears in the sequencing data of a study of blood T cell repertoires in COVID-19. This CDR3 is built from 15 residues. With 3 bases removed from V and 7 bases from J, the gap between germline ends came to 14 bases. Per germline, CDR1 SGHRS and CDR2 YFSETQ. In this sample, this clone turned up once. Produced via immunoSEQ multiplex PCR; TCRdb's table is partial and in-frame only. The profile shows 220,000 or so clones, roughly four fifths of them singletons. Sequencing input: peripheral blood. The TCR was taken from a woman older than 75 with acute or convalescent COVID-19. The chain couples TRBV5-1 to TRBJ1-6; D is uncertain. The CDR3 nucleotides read TGCGCCAGCAGCTCGGACTGGGCGGGGAATTCACCCCTCCACTTT. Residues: CASSSDWAGNSPLHF.